The 19 T cell receptor beta chains presented below share a single source sample, sequenced in a study of OX40 agonist ivuxolimab in advanced cancers. This table comes from immunoSEQ multiplex PCR, and its TCRdb copy is limited to in-frame clones, with some not included. The sample consists of approximately 15,000 clones, approximately 92% of them appearing once. The sample in question was CD4+ or CD8+ T cells sorted from blood, obtained in a trial of the OX40 agonist ivuxolimab. The origin of the receptors is an adult with an advanced solid tumor such as melanoma, head and neck, liver or kidney cancer.

This chain's CDR3 is CASSPAGADEQYF. The CDR3, as DNA: TGTGCCAGCAGCCCCGCGGGGGCAGACGAGCAGTACTTC. The rearrangement uses TRBV7-7 and TRBJ2-7; TRBD2 might be the D (7 bases). The CDR3 spans 13 residues. The V and J ends lost 5 bases and 5 bases respectively, with 13 bases between them. Germline V gene data show CDR1 as SSHAT and CDR2 as FNYEAQ (reference sequence).

This CDR3 reads CASSLVKGDEQYF. The DNA for the CDR3 is TGTGCCAGCAGCTTAGTTAAGGGGGACGAGCAGTACTTC. The chain uses TRBV7-7 and TRBJ2-7; the D gene is possibly TRBD1 (6 bases). Trimming stripped 1 base from V and 5 bases from J, with 9 bases between. CDR1 and CDR2 (germline): SSHAT, FNYEAQ (reference sequence). This CDR3 contains 13 residues.

The sample holds one count of this clone. V is TRBV5-4 and J is TRBJ2-1; no clear D gene. V lost 2 bases and J lost 3, with 12 bases in between. The CDR3 consists of 15 residues. Germline CDR1 SGHNT, CDR2 YYREEE (reference sequence). CDR3 residues: CASSLAREYYNEQFF. The CDR3 DNA sequence: TGTGCCAGCAGCTTAGCCAGAGAGTACTACAATGAGCAGTTCTTC.

This chain connects TRBV11-2 to TRBJ2-1, with a weak D call TRBD1 (5 bases). V lost 1 base and J lost 7, with 23 bases in between. From germline, CDR1 is SGHAT and CDR2 FQNNGV. The CDR3 runs 18 residues. This CDR3 is CASSLGPRQGRQGNEQFF. The CDR3 DNA is TGTGCCAGCAGCTTAGGGCCCCGGCAGGGCCGCCAAGGGAATGAGCAGTTCTTC.

The rearrangement joins TRBV28 to TRBJ2-7; possibly TRBD1 or TRBD2 for D (5 bases each). The CDR3 has 14 amino acids. The V end was cut by 5 bases, the J end by 6 bases, with 17 bases between. The germline gives CDR1 MDHEN, CDR2 SYDVKM. The CDR3, as DNA: TGTGCCAGCAGTCCCCCTAGAGGGACGGGCGAGCAGTACTTC. Protein product: CASSPPRGTGEQYF.

The chain couples TRBV9 to TRBJ1-4; 7 nucleotides agree with TRBD1. CDR1 is SGDLS, CDR2 YYNGEE, per germline. The V and J ends lost 4 bases and 8 bases, in that order; junction bases with no gene match: 8. This CDR3 contains 14 residues. CDR3 coding DNA: TGTGCCAGCAGCCCCTCAGGGGGGTACGAAAAACTGTTTTTT. Translated: CASSPSGGYEKLFF.

CDR3 in DNA: TGCGCCAGCAGTGGAAACTTAGTAGGAGGGAGGGGAAAGTACTTC. It encodes CASSGNLVGGRGKYF. The chain couples TRBV10-2 to TRBJ2-7, with 7 bases fitting TRBD2. CDR1 and CDR2 from the germline V gene are WSHSY and SAAADI. This CDR3 is built from 15 residues. The ends lost 4 bases at V and 11 bases at J; junction bases unmatched: 17.

This chain joins TRBV18 and TRBJ2-7; tentatively, D is TRBD1 or TRBD2 (6 bases each). The CDR3 consists of 14 residues. CDR1 is KGHSH, CDR2 LQKENI, per germline. The ends were cut back, 4 bases at V and 5 bases at J, with 15 bases in the middle. The CDR3 here is CASSLTEGGNEQYF. The CDR3 nucleotides are TGTGCCAGCTCACTCACGGAGGGGGGAAACGAGCAGTACTTC. The full variable domain, in which reference TRBV18 and TRBJ2-7 provide the parts outside the CDR3, is NAGVMQNPRHLVRRRGQEARLRCSPMKGHSHVYWYRQLPEEGLKFMVYLQKENIIDESGMPKERFSAEFPKEGPSILRIQQVVRGDSAAYFCASSLTEGGNEQYFGPGTRLTVT.

This clone has a single count. The DNA of the CDR3 is TGTGCCAGCAGCGTACCACGGGGGGGGACTAGCACAGATACGCAGTATTTT. This translates into CASSVPRGGTSTDTQYF. V gene TRBV9 combines with J gene TRBJ2-3, with 8 bases fitting TRBD2. V gave up 1 base and J gave up 0 bases; unmatched junction bases: 7. CDR3 length: 17 residues. Germline lookup yields CDR1 SGDLS and CDR2 YYNGEE.

This clone showed up just once. The chain links TRBV28 to TRBJ2-3; the match to TRBD2 covers 16 bases. The CDR3 is 18 amino acids. Germline lookup yields CDR1 MDHEN and CDR2 SYDVKM. The V and J ends lost 4 bases and 1 base, in that order; junction bases with no gene match: 5. The CDR3 nucleotides read TGTGCCAGCAGTTCGGGACTAGCGGGGGGGATTCGCACAGATACGCAGTATTTT. This sequence encodes CASSSGLAGGIRTDTQYF.

The chain joins TRBV15 to TRBJ1-1; D call uncertain. CDR1 is LNHNV, CDR2 YYDKDF, per germline (reference sequence). Trimming took 1 base from V and 4 from J, leaving 13 bases between them. The CDR3 extends over 15 amino acids. The CDR3 DNA reads as TGTGCCACCAGCAGAGGAGTCACCGAAGCCACTGAAGCTTTCTTT. Amino acids: CATSRGVTEATEAFF. Supplemented by reference TRBV15 and TRBJ1-1, the full variable domain reads DAMVIQNPRYQVTQFGKPVTLSCSQTLNHNVMYWYQQKSSQAPKLLFHYYDKDFNNEADTPDNFQSRRPNTSFCFLDIRSPGLGDTAMYLCATSRGVTEATEAFFGQGTRLTVV.

The chain combines TRBV14 with TRBJ2-2; D unresolved. This CDR3 is built from 14 residues. Germline CDR1 reads SGHDN; CDR2 reads FVKESK. The ends were cut back, 0 bases at V and 7 bases at J, with 9 bases in the middle. In DNA, the CDR3 is TGTGCCAGCAGCCAAGAGGGCTGGGGCGGGGAGCTGTTTTTT. Translating it yields CASSQEGWGGELFF.

The chain recombines TRBV9 with TRBJ2-1, with 7 bases identical to TRBD2. Germline V CDR1 and CDR2: SGDLS, YYNGEE. This CDR3 has 15 residues. Trimming at V came to 0 bases and at J to 5 bases, leaving 5 bases not matched to a gene. This chain's CDR3 is CASSVDLAENNEQFF. DNA of the CDR3: TGTGCCAGCAGCGTAGATCTAGCGGAGAACAATGAGCAGTTCTTC.

This chain connects TRBV2 to TRBJ1-5; D is ambiguous. This CDR3 comprises 13 residues. The germline V gene encodes CDR1 SNHLY and CDR2 FYNNEI. Trimming removed 7 bases from V and 0 bases from J, with 7 bases in between. CDR3 loop: CASTAYSNQPQHF. CDR3 coding DNA: TGTGCCAGCACAGCCTATAGCAATCAGCCCCAGCATTTT.

Only one count was recorded for this clone. The chain carries TRBV6-5 and TRBJ2-5, with D possibly TRBD2 on 6 matching bases. Deletions cut 7 bases from V and 4 bases from J, with 10 bases between. The germline gives CDR1 MNHEY, CDR2 SVGAGI. The CDR3 has 12 amino acids. The CDR3 loop reads CASTGEAETQYF. CDR3 bases: TGTGCCAGCACCGGGGAGGCAGAGACCCAGTACTTC.

The chain has TRBV2 and TRBJ2-4, with D maybe TRBD1 (6 bases). Trimming stripped 9 bases from V and 8 bases from J, with 17 bases between. Germline lookup yields CDR1 SNHLY and CDR2 FYNNEI. The CDR3 runs 13 residues. CDR3 sequence: CASHSGGEDIQYF. The CDR3 bases are TGTGCCAGTCATTCTGGGGGCGAAGACATTCAGTACTTC.

The chain employs TRBV18 and TRBJ2-3, with TRBD1 identical over 8 bases. The J segment lost 2 bases and the V segment lost 4 bases, leaving 5 bases of the junction unmatched. This CDR3 is built from 15 residues. Germline loops: CDR1 KGHSH, CDR2 LQKENI. CDR3 nucleotides: TGTGCCAGCTCACTACAGGGGGATTACACAGATACGCAGTATTTT. Translated: CASSLQGDYTDTQYF.

The chain has TRBV23-1 and TRBJ2-2; TRBD1 agrees at 8 bases. TRBV23-1 is given ORF status, its function remaining uncertain. The CDR3 runs 14 residues. V shed 9 bases, J shed 3 bases, and the junction held 6 bases outside the gene matches. The CDR3 bases are TGCGCCAGTGCGGGACAGGAATACACCGGGGAGCTGTTTTTT. It specifies CASAGQEYTGELFF.

This chain uses TRBV19 with TRBJ1-2, with 8 nucleotides matching TRBD1. Germline V lookup: CDR1 LNHDA, CDR2 SQIVND (reference sequence). The ends lost 11 bases at V and 4 bases at J; junction bases unmatched: 9. The CDR3 runs 13 residues. CDR3 nucleotides: TGTGCCGGCCCCCGGGACAGGCGCTATGGCTACACCTTC. Translating gives CAGPRDRRYGYTF.